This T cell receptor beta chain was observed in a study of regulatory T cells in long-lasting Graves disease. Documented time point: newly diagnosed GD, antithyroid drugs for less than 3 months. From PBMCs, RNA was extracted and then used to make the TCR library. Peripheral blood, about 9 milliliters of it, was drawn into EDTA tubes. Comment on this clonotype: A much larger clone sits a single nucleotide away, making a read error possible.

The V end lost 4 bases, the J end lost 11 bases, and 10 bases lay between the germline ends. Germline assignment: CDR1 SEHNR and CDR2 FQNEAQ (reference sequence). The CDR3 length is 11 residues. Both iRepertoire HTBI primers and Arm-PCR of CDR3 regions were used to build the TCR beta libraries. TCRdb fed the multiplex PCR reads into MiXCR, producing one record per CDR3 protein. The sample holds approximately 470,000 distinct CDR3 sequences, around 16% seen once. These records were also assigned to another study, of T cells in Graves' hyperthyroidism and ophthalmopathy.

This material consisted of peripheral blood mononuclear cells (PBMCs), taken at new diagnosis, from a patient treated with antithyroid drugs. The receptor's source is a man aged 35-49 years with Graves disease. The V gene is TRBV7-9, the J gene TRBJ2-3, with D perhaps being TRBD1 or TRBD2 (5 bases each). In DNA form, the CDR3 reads TGTGCCAGCAGCTCCGGGACCGTGCAGTATTTT. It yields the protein CASSSGTVQYF.